This record concerns one T cell receptor beta chain sequence. TCRdb reprocessed the PCR reads with MiXCR, giving one entry per CDR3 protein. The table includes around 13,000 distinct CDR3 sequences, approximately 50% detected once. V lost 7 bases and J lost 5, with 12 bases in between. Germline V CDR1 and CDR2: WNHNN, SYGVQD (reference sequence). The CDR3 runs to 13 residues. This specimen comes from a study of immune characterization of retroperitoneal liposarcoma. The source of this sequence is a female donor with retroperitoneal liposarcoma. The chain links TRBV10-1 to TRBJ2-1, with TRBD2 as a possible D gene (6 bases). The material sequenced was tumor tissue. CDR3 sequence reads: CASIERAHNEQFF. CDR3 coding DNA: TGCGCCAGCATCGAGCGGGCCCACAATGAGCAGTTCTTC.